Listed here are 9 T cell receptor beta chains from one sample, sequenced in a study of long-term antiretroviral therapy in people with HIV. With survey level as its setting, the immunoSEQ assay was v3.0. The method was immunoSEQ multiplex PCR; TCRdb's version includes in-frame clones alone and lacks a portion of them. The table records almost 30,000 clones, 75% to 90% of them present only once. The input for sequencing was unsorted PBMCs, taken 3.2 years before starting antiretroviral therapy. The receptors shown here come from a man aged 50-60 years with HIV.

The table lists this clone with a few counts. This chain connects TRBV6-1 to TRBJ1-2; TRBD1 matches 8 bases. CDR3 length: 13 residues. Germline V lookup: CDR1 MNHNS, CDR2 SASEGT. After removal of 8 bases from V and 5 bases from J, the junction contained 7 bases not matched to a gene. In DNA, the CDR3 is TGTGCCAGCCGCCGAAGGACAGGGTATGGCTACACCTTC. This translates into CASRRRTGYGYTF.

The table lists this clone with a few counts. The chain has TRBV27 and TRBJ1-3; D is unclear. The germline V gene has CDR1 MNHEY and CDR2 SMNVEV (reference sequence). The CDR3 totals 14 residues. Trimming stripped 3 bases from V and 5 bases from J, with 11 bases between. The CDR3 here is CASSFKPGRNTIYF. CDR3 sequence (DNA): TGTGCCAGCAGTTTTAAGCCAGGAAGAAACACCATATATTTT.

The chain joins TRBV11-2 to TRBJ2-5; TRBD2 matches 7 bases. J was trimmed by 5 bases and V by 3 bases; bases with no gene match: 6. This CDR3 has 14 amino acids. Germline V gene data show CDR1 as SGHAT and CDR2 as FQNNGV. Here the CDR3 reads CASSLTAGVETQYF. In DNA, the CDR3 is TGTGCCAGCAGCTTGACGGCGGGAGTGGAGACCCAGTACTTC.

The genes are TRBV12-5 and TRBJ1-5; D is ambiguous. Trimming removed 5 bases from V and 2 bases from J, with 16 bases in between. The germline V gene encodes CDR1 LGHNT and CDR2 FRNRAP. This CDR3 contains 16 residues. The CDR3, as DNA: TGTGCTAGTGGTCCCCCCCTAGCAGTCGGCAATCAGCCCCAGCATTTT. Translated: CASGPPLAVGNQPQHF. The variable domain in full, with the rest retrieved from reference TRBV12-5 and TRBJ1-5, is DARVTQTPRHKVTEMGQEVTMRCQPILGHNTVFWYRQTMMQGLELLAYFRNRAPLDDSGMPKDRFSAEMPDATLATLKIQPSEPRDSAVYFCASGPPLAVGNQPQHFGDGTRLSIL.

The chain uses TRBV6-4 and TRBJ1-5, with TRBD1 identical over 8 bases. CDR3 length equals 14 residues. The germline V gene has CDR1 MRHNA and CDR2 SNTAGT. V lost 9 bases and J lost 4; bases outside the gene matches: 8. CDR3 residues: CASSQGARNQPQHF. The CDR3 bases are TGTGCCAGTTCCCAGGGGGCACGAAATCAGCCCCAGCATTTT.

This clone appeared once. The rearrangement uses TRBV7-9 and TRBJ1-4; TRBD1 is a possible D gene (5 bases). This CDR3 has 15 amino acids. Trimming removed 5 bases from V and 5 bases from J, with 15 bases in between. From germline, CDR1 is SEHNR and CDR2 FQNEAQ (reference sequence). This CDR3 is CASSLDGQGNEKLFF. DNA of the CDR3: TGTGCCAGCAGCCTAGACGGGCAGGGAAATGAAAAACTGTTTTTT.

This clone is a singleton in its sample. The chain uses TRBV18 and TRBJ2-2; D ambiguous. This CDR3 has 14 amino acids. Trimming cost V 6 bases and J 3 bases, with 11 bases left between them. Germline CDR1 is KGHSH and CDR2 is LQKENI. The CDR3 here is CASSPNLDTGELFF. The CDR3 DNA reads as TGTGCCAGCTCTCCCAATTTGGACACCGGGGAGCTGTTTTTT. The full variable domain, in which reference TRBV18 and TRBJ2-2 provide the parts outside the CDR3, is NAGVMQNPRHLVRRRGQEARLRCSPMKGHSHVYWYRQLPEEGLKFMVYLQKENIIDESGMPKERFSAEFPKEGPSILRIQQVVRGDSAAYFCASSPNLDTGELFFGEGSRLTVL.

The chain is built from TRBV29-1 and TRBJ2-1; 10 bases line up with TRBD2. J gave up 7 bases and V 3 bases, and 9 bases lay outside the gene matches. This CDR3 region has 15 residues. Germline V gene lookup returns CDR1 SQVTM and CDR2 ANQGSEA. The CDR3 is CSVEGAAGGPNEQFF. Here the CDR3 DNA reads TGCAGCGTTGAGGGTGCAGCGGGGGGGCCAAATGAGCAGTTCTTC.

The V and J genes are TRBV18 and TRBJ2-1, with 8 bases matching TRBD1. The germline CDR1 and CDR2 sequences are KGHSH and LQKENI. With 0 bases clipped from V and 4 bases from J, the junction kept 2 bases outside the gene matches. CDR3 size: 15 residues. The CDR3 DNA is TGTGCCAGCTCACCACCGGGACAGGTTTACAATGAGCAGTTCTTC. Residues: CASSPPGQVYNEQFF.